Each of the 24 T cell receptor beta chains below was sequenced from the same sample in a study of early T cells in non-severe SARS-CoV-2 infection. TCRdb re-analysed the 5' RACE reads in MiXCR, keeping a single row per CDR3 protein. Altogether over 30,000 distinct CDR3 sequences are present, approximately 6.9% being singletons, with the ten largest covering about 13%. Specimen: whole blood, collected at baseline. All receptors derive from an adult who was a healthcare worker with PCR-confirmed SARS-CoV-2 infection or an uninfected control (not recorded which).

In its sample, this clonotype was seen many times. CDR3: CATSAPTDTQYF. CDR3 DNA sequence: TGTGCCACCAGTGCCCCCACAGATACGCAGTATTTT. The gene calls are TRBV24-1 and TRBJ2-3; the D is unclear. CDR1 and CDR2 (germline): KGHDR, SFDVKD. The CDR3 has 12 amino acids. Trimming shortened V by 5 bases and J by 2 bases, and 4 bases separated the two germline ends.

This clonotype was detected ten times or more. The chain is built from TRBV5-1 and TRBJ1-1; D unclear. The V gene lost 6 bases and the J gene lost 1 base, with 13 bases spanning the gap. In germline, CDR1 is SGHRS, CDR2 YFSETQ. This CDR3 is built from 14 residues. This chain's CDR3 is CASKLLTANTEAFF. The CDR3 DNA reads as TGCGCCAGCAAATTATTAACGGCGAACACTGAAGCTTTCTTT.

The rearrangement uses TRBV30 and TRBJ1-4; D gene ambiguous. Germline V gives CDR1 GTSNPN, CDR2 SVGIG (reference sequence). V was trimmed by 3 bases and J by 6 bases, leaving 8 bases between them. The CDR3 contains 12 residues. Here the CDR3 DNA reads TGTGCCTGGAGCGGAAACTATGAAAAACTGTTTTTT. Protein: CAWSGNYEKLFF.

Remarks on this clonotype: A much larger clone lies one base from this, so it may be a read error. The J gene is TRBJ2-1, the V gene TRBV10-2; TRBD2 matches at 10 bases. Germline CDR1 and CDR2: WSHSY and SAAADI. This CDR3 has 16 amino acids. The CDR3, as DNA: TGCGCCAGCAGTGAGGCTCCGGGACTAGCGTACATTGAGCAGTTCTTC. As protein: CASSEAPGLAYIEQFF.

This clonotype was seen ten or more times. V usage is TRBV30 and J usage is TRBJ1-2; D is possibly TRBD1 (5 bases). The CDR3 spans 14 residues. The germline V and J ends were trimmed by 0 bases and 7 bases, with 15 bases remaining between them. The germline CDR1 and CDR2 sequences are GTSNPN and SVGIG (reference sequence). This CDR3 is CAWSVQRGVSGYTF. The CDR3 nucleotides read TGTGCCTGGAGTGTACAAAGGGGAGTATCTGGCTACACCTTC.

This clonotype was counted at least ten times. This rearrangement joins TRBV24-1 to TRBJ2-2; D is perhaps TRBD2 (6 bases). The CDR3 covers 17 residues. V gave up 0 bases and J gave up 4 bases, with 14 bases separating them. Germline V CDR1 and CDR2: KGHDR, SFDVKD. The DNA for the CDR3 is TGTGCCACCAGTGATTTGACGGCTAGCGACTCCACCGGGGAGCTGTTTTTT. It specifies CATSDLTASDSTGELFF.

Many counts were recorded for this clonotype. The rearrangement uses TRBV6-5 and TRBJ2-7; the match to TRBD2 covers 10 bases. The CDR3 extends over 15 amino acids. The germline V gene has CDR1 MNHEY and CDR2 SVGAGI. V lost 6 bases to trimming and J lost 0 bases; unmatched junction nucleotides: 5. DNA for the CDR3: TGTGCCAGCAGGATCCCTAGCGGGAGCTCCTACGAGCAGTACTTC. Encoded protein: CASRIPSGSSYEQYF.

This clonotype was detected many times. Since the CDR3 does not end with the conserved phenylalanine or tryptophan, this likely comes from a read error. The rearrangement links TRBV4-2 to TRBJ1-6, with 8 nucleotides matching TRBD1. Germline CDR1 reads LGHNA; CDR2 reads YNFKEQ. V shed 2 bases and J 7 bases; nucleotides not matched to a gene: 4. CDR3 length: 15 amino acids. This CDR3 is CASSQKYRGNSPLHV. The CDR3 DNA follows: TGTGCCAGCAGCCAAAAATACAGGGGGAATTCACCCCTCCACGTT.

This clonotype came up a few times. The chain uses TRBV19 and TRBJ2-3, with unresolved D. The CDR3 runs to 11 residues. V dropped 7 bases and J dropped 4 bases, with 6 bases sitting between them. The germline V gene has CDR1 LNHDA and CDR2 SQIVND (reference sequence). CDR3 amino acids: CASNGADTQYF. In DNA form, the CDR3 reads TGTGCCAGTAACGGCGCAGATACGCAGTATTTT.

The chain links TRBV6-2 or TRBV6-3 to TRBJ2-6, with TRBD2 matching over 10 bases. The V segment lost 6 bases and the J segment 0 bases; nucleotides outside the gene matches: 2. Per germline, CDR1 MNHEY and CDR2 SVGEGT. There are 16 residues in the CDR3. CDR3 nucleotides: TGTGCCAGCAGCCCTAGCGGGAGCTCTGGGGCCAACGTCCTGACTTTC. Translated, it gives CASSPSGSSGANVLTF.

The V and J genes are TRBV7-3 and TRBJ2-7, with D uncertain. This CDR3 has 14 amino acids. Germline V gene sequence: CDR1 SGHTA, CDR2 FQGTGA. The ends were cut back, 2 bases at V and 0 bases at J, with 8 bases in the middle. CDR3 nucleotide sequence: TGTGCCAGCAGCTTATTACAGACCTCCTACGAGCAGTACGTC. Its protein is CASSLLQTSYEQYV.

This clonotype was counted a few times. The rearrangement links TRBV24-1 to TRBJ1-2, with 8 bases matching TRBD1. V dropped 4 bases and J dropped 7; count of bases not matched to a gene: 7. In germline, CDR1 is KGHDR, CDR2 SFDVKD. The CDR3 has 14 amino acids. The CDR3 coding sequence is TGTGCCACCAGTGACGGACAGGGATACGCTGGCTACACCTTC. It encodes CATSDGQGYAGYTF.

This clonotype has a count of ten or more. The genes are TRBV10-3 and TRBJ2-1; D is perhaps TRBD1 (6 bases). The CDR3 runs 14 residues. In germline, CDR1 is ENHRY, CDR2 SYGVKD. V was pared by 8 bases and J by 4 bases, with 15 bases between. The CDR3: CAIGYDRPYNEQFF. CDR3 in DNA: TGTGCCATCGGGTACGACAGGCCATACAATGAGCAGTTCTTC.

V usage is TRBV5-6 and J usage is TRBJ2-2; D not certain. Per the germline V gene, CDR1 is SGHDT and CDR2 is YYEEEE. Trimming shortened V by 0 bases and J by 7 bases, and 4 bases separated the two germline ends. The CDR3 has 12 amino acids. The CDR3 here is CASSLEIGELFF. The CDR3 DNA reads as TGTGCCAGCAGCTTGGAAATCGGGGAGCTGTTTTTT.

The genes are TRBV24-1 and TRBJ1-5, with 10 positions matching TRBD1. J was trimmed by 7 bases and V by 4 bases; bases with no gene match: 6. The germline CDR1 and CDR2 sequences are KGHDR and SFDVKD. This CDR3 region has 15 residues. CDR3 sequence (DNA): TGTGCCACCAGTGAACGGGGACAGGGGTACCAGCCCCAGCATTTT. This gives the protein CATSERGQGYQPQHF.

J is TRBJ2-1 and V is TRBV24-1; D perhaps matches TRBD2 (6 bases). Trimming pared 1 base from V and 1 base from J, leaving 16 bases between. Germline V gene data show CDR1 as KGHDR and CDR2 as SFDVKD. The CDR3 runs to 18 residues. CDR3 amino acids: CATSDFWGSGESYNEQFF. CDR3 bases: TGTGCCACCAGTGATTTTTGGGGTAGCGGAGAATCCTACAATGAGCAGTTCTTC.

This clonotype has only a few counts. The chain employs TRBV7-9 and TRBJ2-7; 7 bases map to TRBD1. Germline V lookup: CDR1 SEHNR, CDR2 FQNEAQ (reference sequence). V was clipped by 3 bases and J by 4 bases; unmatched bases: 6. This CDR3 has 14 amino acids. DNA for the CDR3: TGTGCCAGCAGCTTGGGACAGTTTGAGTACGAGCAGTACTTC. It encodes CASSLGQFEYEQYF.

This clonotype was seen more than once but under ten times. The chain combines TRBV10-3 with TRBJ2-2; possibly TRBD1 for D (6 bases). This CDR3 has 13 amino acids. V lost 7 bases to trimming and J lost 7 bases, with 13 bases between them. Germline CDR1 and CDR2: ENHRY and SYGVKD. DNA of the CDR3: TGTGCCATCACCAACAGGGCGGGCGGGGAGCTGTTTTTT. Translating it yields CAITNRAGGELFF.

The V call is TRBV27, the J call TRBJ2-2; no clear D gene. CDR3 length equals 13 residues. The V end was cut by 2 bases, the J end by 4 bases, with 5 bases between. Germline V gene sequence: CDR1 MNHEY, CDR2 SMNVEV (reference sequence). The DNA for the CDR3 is TGTGCCAGCAGTTTAGTACTCACCGGGGAGCTGTTTTTT. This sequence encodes CASSLVLTGELFF.

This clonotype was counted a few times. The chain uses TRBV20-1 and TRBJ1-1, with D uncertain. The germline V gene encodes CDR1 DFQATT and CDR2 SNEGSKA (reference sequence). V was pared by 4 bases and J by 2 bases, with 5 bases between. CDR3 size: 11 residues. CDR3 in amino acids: CSAIENTEAFF. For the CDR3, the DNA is TGCAGTGCTATAGAAAACACTGAAGCTTTCTTT.

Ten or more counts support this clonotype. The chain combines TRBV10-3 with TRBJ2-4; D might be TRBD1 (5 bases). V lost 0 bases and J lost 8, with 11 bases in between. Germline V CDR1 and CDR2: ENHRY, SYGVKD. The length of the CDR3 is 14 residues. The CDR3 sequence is CAISESSRADIQYF. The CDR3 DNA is TGTGCCATCAGTGAGTCTAGCAGGGCGGACATTCAGTACTTC.

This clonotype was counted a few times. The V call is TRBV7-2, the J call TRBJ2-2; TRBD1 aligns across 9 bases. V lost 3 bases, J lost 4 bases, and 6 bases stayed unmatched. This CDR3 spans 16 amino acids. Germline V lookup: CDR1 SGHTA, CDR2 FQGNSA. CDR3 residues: CASSFTGGGSTGELFF. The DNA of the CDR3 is TGTGCCAGCAGCTTCACAGGGGGCGGGAGCACCGGGGAGCTGTTTTTT.

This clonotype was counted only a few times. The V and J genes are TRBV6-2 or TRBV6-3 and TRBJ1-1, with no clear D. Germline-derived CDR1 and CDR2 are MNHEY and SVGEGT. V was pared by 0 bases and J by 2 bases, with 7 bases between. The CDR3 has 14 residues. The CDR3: CASSYSRRNTEAFF. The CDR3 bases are TGTGCCAGCAGTTACTCCAGGAGAAACACTGAAGCTTTCTTT.

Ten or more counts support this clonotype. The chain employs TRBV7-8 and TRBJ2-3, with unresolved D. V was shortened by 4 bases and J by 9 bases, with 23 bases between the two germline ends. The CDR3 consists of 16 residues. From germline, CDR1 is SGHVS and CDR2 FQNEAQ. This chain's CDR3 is CASSSYSTSALLTQYF. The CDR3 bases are TGTGCCAGCAGCTCTTACTCCACCTCAGCCCTGCTCACGCAGTATTTT.